This record covers a single T cell receptor beta chain. The repertoire was sequenced with immunoSEQ multiplex PCR; TCRdb's copy has only in-frame clones and lacks some. The table includes just under 8,000 clones, 97% detected once. This record belongs to a study of graft-versus-host responses after intestinal transplantation. Study summary: Each recipient received a multivisceral, liver-intestinal, or isolated intestinal graft.

The CDR3 extends over 12 amino acids. The germline gives CDR1 SNHLY, CDR2 FYNNEI. V lost 9 bases and J 6 bases, leaving 12 bases between the germline ends. The clonotype was recovered from a human patient who received an intestinal transplant, so some T cells may come from the graft donor. The rearrangement uses TRBV2 and TRBJ2-1; tentative D call: TRBD2 (6 bases). Sequenced here: PBMCs, sampled 23 days after intestinal transplant. CDR3 in amino acids: CARAGLGNEQFF. Here the CDR3 DNA reads TGTGCCAGAGCGGGTTTAGGCAATGAGCAGTTCTTC. Together with reference TRBV2 and TRBJ2-1, the CDR3 gives the full variable domain: EPEVTQTPSHQVTQMGQEVILRCVPISNHLYFYWYRQILGQKVEFLVSFYNNEISEKSEIFDDQFSVERPDGSNFTLKIRSTKLEDSAMYFCARAGLGNEQFFGPGTRLTVL.